This passage covers 9 T cell receptor beta chains from one sample sequenced in a study of Tregs in tolerant kidney transplant recipients. Related graft donors supplied nonmyeloablative bone marrow transplants, and mixed chimerism was transient. Generated by immunoSEQ multiplex PCR, the TCRdb table keeps only in-frame clones and is missing some. The data show about 81,000 clones, 91% seen once. Sequencing used CD4+ T cells from blood (PBMCs), obtained 24 months after the transplant. The source of these receptors is a human patient who received a combined kidney and bone marrow transplant. These T cells may partly come from the graft donor.

The chain recombines TRBV7-8 with TRBJ2-5; D possibly corresponds to TRBD2 (5 bases). This CDR3 is 12 amino acids long. Trimming pared 2 bases from V and 5 bases from J, leaving 6 bases between. CDR1 is SGHVS and CDR2 is FQNEAQ in the germline V gene. CDR3 sequence: CASSLRGETQYF. The CDR3 DNA reads as TGTGCCAGCAGCTTACGGGGTGAGACCCAGTACTTC.

The rearrangement links TRBV9 to TRBJ2-7; 12 bases align to TRBD2. V lost 0 bases and J lost 6; bases outside the gene matches: 4. This CDR3 contains 15 residues. Germline lookup yields CDR1 SGDLS and CDR2 YYNGEE. For the CDR3, the DNA is TGTGCCAGCAGCGTAGAACTAGCGGGGGGACGCGAGCAGTACTTC. It codes for CASSVELAGGREQYF.

The CDR3 sequence: CASSQPIPGTSGPPKGAENIQYF. In DNA form, the CDR3 reads TGCGCCAGCAGTCAACCGATTCCCGGGACTAGCGGTCCACCTAAAGGGGCGGAAAACATTCAGTACTTC. The chain links TRBV23-1 to TRBJ2-4, with 11 bases that match TRBD2. TRBV23-1 is annotated as an ORF whose role is uncertain. V trimming: 2 bases; J trimming: 5 bases; junction bases outside the gene matches: 26. This CDR3 is built from 23 residues.

This clone has a single count. V usage is TRBV7-8 and J usage is TRBJ2-2; no clear D. V was shortened by 0 bases and J by 1 base, with 9 bases between the two germline ends. The CDR3 has 16 residues. Looked up from germline, CDR1 is SGHVS and CDR2 is FQNEAQ. The CDR3 region has the DNA TGTGCCAGCAGCTTAGCGCGCTCTAGGAACACCGGGGAGCTGTTTTTT. Protein sequence: CASSLARSRNTGELFF.

V usage is TRBV5-6 and J usage is TRBJ2-7; D unclear. V lost 0 bases and J lost 2, with 9 bases in between. Looked up from germline, CDR1 is SGHDT and CDR2 is YYEEEE. The CDR3 is 14 amino acids. In DNA form, the CDR3 reads TGTGCCAGCAGCTTGGTTGCAGTCCCCTACGAGCAGTACTTC. Translating it yields CASSLVAVPYEQYF.

The chain couples TRBV5-1 to TRBJ2-3; 13 nucleotides line up with TRBD2. From germline, CDR1 is SGHRS and CDR2 YFSETQ. CDR3 length: 16 amino acids. The ends lost 5 bases at V and 0 bases at J; junction bases unmatched: 3. In nucleotides, the CDR3 is TGCGCCAGCAGGACTAGCGGGAGGCCTAGCACAGATACGCAGTATTTT. Its translation is CASRTSGRPSTDTQYF.

J is TRBJ1-2 and V is TRBV5-8; no definite D call. Trimming took 0 bases from V and 8 from J, leaving 11 bases between them. The CDR3 is 13 residues long. Per germline, CDR1 SGHTS and CDR2 YDEGEE. CDR3 region: CASSLGTVRGYTF. CDR3 nucleotide sequence: TGTGCCAGCAGCTTGGGTACAGTGAGAGGCTACACCTTC.

This chain uses TRBV7-2 with TRBJ2-4; D is perhaps TRBD2 (5 bases). The CDR3 sequence is 18 residues long. Germline V gene lookup returns CDR1 SGHTA and CDR2 FQGNSA. V gave up 2 bases and J gave up 0 bases, with 17 bases separating them. Here the CDR3 reads CASSLLPVSGIAKNIQYF. CDR3 nucleotide sequence: TGTGCCAGCAGCTTACTCCCGGTTTCGGGGATAGCCAAAAACATTCAGTACTTC.

This clone was seen only once. The chain links TRBV7-3 to TRBJ2-6; D unresolved. V shed 5 bases and J shed 0 bases, with 14 bases lying between them. The CDR3 runs to 17 residues. Germline CDR1 and CDR2: SGHTA and FQGTGA. The CDR3 sequence is CASSRFQVTSGANVLTF. CDR3 sequence (DNA): TGTGCCAGCAGCCGTTTCCAGGTTACCTCTGGGGCCAACGTCCTGACTTTC.